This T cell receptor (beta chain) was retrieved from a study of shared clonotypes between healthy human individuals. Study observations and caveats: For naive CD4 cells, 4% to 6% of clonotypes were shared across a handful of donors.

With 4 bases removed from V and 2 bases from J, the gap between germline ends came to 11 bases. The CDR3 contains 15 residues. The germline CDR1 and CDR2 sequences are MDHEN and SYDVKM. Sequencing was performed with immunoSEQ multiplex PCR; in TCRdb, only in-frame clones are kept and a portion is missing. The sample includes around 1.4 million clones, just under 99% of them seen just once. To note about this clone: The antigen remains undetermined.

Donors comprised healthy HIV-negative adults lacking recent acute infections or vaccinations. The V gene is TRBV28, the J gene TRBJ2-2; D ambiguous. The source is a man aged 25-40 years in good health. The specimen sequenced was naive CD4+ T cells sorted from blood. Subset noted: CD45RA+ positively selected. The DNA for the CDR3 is TGTGCCAGCAGTTCTACGGTCGTAAACACCGGGGAGCTGTTTTTT. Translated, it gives CASSSTVVNTGELFF.